The 22 T cell receptor beta chains below come from one sample, sequenced in a study of shared clonotypes between healthy human individuals. Libraries were prepared by immunoSEQ multiplex PCR; TCRdb keeps only in-frame clonotypes and omits some of them. The sample shows around 2.1 million clones, approximately 94% of them seen only once. What was sequenced was naive CD4+ T cells sorted from blood. Subset given: CD45RA+ positively selected. The source of these receptors is a man aged 18-30 years in good health.

This chain joins TRBV5-6 and TRBJ1-2; no definite D call. The length of the CDR3 is 12 residues. The V end was cut by 0 bases, the J end by 8 bases, with 8 bases between. Germline loops: CDR1 SGHDT, CDR2 YYEEEE. The CDR3 region is CASSLVLGGYTF. The DNA of the CDR3 is TGTGCCAGCAGCTTGGTATTGGGCGGCTACACCTTC. The full variable domain, its missing parts supplied by reference TRBV5-6 and TRBJ1-2, is DAGVTQSPTHLIKTRGQQVTLRCSPKSGHDTVSWYQQALGQGPQFIFQYYEEEERQRGNFPDRFSGHQFPNYSSELNVNALLLGDSALYLCASSLVLGGYTFGSGTRLTVV.

This chain uses TRBV2 with TRBJ1-2; 7 bases map to TRBD1. Germline V gives CDR1 SNHLY, CDR2 FYNNEI. V was clipped by 6 bases and J by 2 bases; unmatched bases: 15. The CDR3 is 17 residues long. The CDR3, as DNA: TGTGCCAGCAGAACTATCCGACAGGGCCAAATAAACTATGGCTACACCTTC. This encodes CASRTIRQGQINYGYTF.

The CDR3: CASSQGGQVYNSPLHF. CDR3 sequence (DNA): TGCGCCAGCAGCCAGGGGGGACAGGTCTATAATTCACCCCTCCACTTT. The chain joins TRBV4-1 to TRBJ1-6, with TRBD1 matching 8 bases. This CDR3 spans 16 amino acids. CDR1 and CDR2 from the germline V gene are MGHRA and YSYEKL. The junction had 4 bases not matched to a gene; V was cut back by 3 bases and J by 3 bases.

A remark on this clone: Other DNA variants within this sample encode the same CDR3. This chain links TRBV7-2 with TRBJ2-7; D remains ambiguous. The germline V and J ends were trimmed by 2 bases and 4 bases, with 6 bases remaining between them. The CDR3 covers 12 residues. Germline assignment: CDR1 SGHTA and CDR2 FQGNSA. CDR3 nucleotide sequence: TGTGCCAGCAGCTTACTGGGATACGAGCAGTACTTC. This translates into CASSLLGYEQYF.

This clone was observed a few times. The sample contains more than one DNA sequence encoding this CDR3. The chain combines TRBV18 with TRBJ2-2; the D is unclear. Trimming removed 3 bases from V and 4 bases from J, with 3 bases in between. CDR1 KGHSH and CDR2 LQKENI come from the germline V gene. This CDR3 has 12 residues. The chain's CDR3 is CASSPLTGELFF. The CDR3 DNA reads as TGTGCCAGCTCACCGCTCACCGGGGAGCTGTTTTTT. The variable domain in full, with the rest retrieved from reference TRBV18 and TRBJ2-2, is NAGVMQNPRHLVRRRGQEARLRCSPMKGHSHVYWYRQLPEEGLKFMVYLQKENIIDESGMPKERFSAEFPKEGPSILRIQQVVRGDSAAYFCASSPLTGELFFGEGSRLTVL.

About this clone itself: One end of the junction does not line up with germline, which may come from a read error. The chain combines TRBV7-8 with TRBJ1-1; possibly TRBD1 for D (6 bases). The CDR3 has 13 residues. Germline assignment: CDR1 SGHVS and CDR2 FQNEAQ. The DNA for the CDR3 is TGCGCCAGCAGCTTCACAGGGAGCACTGAAGCTTTCTTT. This gives the protein CASSFTGSTEAFF.

For this clone: Other DNA sequences within the sample encode an identical CDR3. CDR3 nucleotides: TGTGCCAGCTCCCCCTCGGGGGGCTATGGCTACACCTTC. Protein product: CASSPSGGYGYTF. The chain carries TRBV18 and TRBJ1-2; maybe TRBD1 (5 bases). The CDR3 length is 13 residues. Germline values: CDR1 KGHSH, CDR2 LQKENI. V was clipped by 6 bases and J by 4 bases, with 12 bases between them.

This rearrangement joins TRBV7-2 to TRBJ2-5, with D maybe TRBD2 (6 bases). Per germline, CDR1 SGHTA and CDR2 FQGNSA. The V and J ends lost 8 bases and 4 bases respectively, with 14 bases between them. The CDR3 is 13 residues long. The CDR3 region is CASGREIVETQYF. CDR3 coding DNA: TGTGCCAGCGGCCGGGAGATTGTAGAGACCCAGTACTTC.

The chain combines TRBV10-3 with TRBJ1-2; D gene ambiguous. Trimming took off 2 bases at V and 8 bases at J, with 12 bases between the two ends. From germline, CDR1 is ENHRY and CDR2 SYGVKD. The CDR3 has 13 residues. CDR3 coding DNA: TGTGCCATCAGTGAGGTCAGGACGGAGGGCTACACCTTC. Translating gives CAISEVRTEGYTF.

The chain uses TRBV5-8 and TRBJ2-7; 7 bases agree with TRBD1. Germline V gives CDR1 SGHTS, CDR2 YDEGEE. J gave up 6 bases and V 0 bases, and 9 bases lay outside the gene matches. CDR3 length: 15 amino acids. CDR3 loop: CASSLEGRGFAEQYF. The CDR3 DNA follows: TGTGCCAGCAGCTTGGAGGGCAGGGGGTTTGCCGAGCAGTACTTC.

V is TRBV5-1 and J is TRBJ2-5; D possibly corresponds to TRBD2 (6 bases). V lost 3 bases to trimming and J lost 3 bases, with 27 bases between them. Looked up from germline, CDR1 is SGHRS and CDR2 is YFSETQ. The CDR3 is 19 residues long. CDR3 coding DNA: TGCGCCAGCAGCTACGGAGGGCTGGGGGTAATGGCCCCTAAAGAGACCCAGTACTTC. This translates into CASSYGGLGVMAPKETQYF.

The chain couples TRBV5-4 to TRBJ1-6; D ambiguous. The CDR3 has 13 amino acids. Per the germline V gene, CDR1 is SGHNT and CDR2 is YYREEE (reference sequence). Trimming pared 2 bases from V and 7 bases from J, leaving 7 bases between. In DNA form, the CDR3 reads TGTGCCAGCAGCTTTGGACCCAATTCACCCCTCCACTTT. As protein: CASSFGPNSPLHF.

The chain employs TRBV19 and TRBJ1-2; maybe TRBD1 (5 bases). The CDR3 loop spans 12 amino acids. Germline CDR1 LNHDA, CDR2 SQIVND (reference sequence). V lost 8 bases to trimming and J lost 6 bases, with 13 bases between them. The CDR3 spells CASGRELDGYTF. For the CDR3, the DNA is TGTGCCAGTGGCAGGGAGCTGGATGGCTACACCTTC.

This clone was seen just once. The rearrangement joins TRBV12-5 to TRBJ2-7; 11 bases map to TRBD1. V lost 2 bases and J lost 2; bases outside the gene matches: 20. Germline V CDR1 and CDR2: LGHNT, FRNRAP. The CDR3 length is 21 residues. The CDR3: CASGLTGDRGKKTQKAYEQYF. The CDR3 DNA sequence: TGTGCTAGTGGTTTGACAGGGGACAGGGGGAAAAAGACCCAAAAGGCCTACGAGCAGTACTTC. Using reference TRBV12-5 and TRBJ2-7 for the parts outside the CDR3, the full variable domain is DARVTQTPRHKVTEMGQEVTMRCQPILGHNTVFWYRQTMMQGLELLAYFRNRAPLDDSGMPKDRFSAEMPDATLATLKIQPSEPRDSAVYFCASGLTGDRGKKTQKAYEQYFGPGTRLTVT.

The chain couples TRBV5-1 to TRBJ1-6; the match to TRBD1 covers 9 bases. There are 15 residues in the CDR3. With V trimmed by 3 bases and J by 13 bases, 11 bases remained unmatched. Germline lookup yields CDR1 SGHRS and CDR2 YFSETQ. CDR3 in DNA: TGCGCCAGCAGCTCGCTTACAGGGGGCGTGGGGCCCCTCCACTTT. It is translated as CASSSLTGGVGPLHF.

V is TRBV7-2 and J is TRBJ2-4, with D unclear. The CDR3 is made up of 15 amino acids. Trimming pared 1 base from V and 1 base from J, leaving 8 bases between. Germline lookup yields CDR1 SGHTA and CDR2 FQGNSA. The CDR3 DNA is TGTGCCAGCAGCTTAGTATCTGTGGCCAAAAACATTCAGTACTTC. Its protein product is CASSLVSVAKNIQYF.

The V and J genes are TRBV18 and TRBJ2-5, with D perhaps TRBD2 (6 bases). Germline CDR1 KGHSH, CDR2 LQKENI. V was pared by 5 bases and J by 5 bases, with 12 bases between. This CDR3 comprises 13 residues. DNA of the CDR3: TGTGCCAGCTCAGCCCTGGGGGGTGAGACCCAGTACTTC. Protein sequence: CASSALGGETQYF.

V usage is TRBV11-1 and J usage is TRBJ1-1; D not resolved. Per germline, CDR1 SGHAT and CDR2 FQDESV (reference sequence). V lost 2 bases, J lost 6 bases, and 19 bases lay in between. The CDR3 extends over 16 amino acids. The DNA of the CDR3 is TGTGCCAGCAGCTTATCGAGTGCGGCAGGAAGGCCTGAAGCTTTCTTT. Translation: CASSLSSAAGRPEAFF.

This clone was detected once. This chain links TRBV7-8 with TRBJ1-1, with 7 bases that match TRBD1. CDR3 length equals 13 residues. The germline V gene encodes CDR1 SGHVS and CDR2 FQNEAQ. V was pared by 4 bases and J by 4 bases, with 3 bases of the junction left unmatched. CDR3 DNA: TGTGCCAGCAGCTCACAGGGGAGCACTGAAGCTTTCTTT. It encodes CASSSQGSTEAFF.

The chain has TRBV2 and TRBJ2-2; TRBD1 aligns across 8 bases. This CDR3 has 16 amino acids. Losses at the gene ends were 10 bases for V and 2 bases for J; bases not matched to a gene: 12. The germline gives CDR1 SNHLY, CDR2 FYNNEI. This chain's CDR3 is CATVPSGQGNTGELFF. The CDR3 coding sequence is TGTGCCACCGTACCGAGTGGACAGGGAAACACCGGGGAGCTGTTTTTT.

This sequence joins TRBV6-6 and TRBJ2-7, with 7 bases fitting TRBD1. The junction had 12 bases not matched to a gene; V was cut back by 6 bases and J by 4 bases. CDR1 and CDR2 from the germline V gene are MNHNY and SVGAGI (reference sequence). CDR3 length equals 15 residues. CDR3 nucleotide sequence: TGTGCCAGCAGCCCCGGCACAGGGGCAACGTACGAGCAGTACTTC. Its translation is CASSPGTGATYEQYF.

The chain's CDR3 is CASSLTSGDTGELFF. CDR3 DNA: TGTGCCAGCAGTCTGACTAGCGGGGACACCGGGGAGCTGTTTTTT. This chain uses TRBV27 with TRBJ2-2; TRBD2 aligns across 11 bases. Germline V gives CDR1 MNHEY, CDR2 SMNVEV (reference sequence). Unmatched junction bases numbered 2, after V lost 5 bases and J lost 3 bases. The CDR3 totals 15 residues.